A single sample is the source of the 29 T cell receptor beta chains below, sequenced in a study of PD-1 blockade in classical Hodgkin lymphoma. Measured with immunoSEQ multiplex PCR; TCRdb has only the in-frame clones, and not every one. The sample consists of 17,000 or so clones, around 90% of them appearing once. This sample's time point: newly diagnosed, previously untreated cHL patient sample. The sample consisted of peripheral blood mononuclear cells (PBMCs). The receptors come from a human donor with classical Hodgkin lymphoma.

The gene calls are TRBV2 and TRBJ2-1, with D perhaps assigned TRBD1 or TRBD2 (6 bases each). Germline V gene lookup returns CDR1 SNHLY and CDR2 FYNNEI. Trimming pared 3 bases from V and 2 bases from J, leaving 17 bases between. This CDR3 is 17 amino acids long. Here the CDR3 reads CASSDIIVGGPYNEQFF. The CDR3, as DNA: TGTGCCAGCAGTGATATTATTGTGGGGGGCCCCTACAATGAGCAGTTCTTC.

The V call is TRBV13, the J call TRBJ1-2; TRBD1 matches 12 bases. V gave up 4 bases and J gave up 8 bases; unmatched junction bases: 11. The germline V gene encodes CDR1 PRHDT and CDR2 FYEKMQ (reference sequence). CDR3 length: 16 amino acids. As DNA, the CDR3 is TGTGCCAGCAGCTCCCCTCCGGGACAGGGGGCCCGGGGCTACACCTTC. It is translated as CASSSPPGQGARGYTF.

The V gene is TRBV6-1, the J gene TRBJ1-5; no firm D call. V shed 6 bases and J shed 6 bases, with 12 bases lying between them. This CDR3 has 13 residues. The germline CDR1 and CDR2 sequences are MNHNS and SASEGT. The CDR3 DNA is TGTGCCAGCAGGGCCCAGCCTGGTCAGCCCCAGCATTTT. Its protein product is CASRAQPGQPQHF.

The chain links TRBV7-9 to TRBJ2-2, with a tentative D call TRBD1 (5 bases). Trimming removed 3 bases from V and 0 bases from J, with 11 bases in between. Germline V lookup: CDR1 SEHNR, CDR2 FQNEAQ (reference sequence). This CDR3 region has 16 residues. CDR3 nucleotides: TGTGCCAGCAGCTTTAGGGGTGCGTCGAACACCGGGGAGCTGTTTTTT. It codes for CASSFRGASNTGELFF. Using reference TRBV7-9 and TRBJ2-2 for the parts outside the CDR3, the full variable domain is DTGVSQNPRHKITKRGQNVTFRCDPISEHNRLYWYRQTLGQGPEFLTYFQNEAQLEKSRLLSDRFSAERPKGSFSTLEIQRTEQGDSAMYLCASSFRGASNTGELFFGEGSRLTVL.

The CDR3 sequence is CAIREDSRVGYTF. The CDR3 coding sequence is TGTGCCATCAGGGAGGACAGTCGGGTGGGCTACACCTTC. This sequence joins TRBV10-3 and TRBJ1-2; D might be TRBD1 (6 bases). Deletions cut 6 bases from V and 8 bases from J, with 16 bases between. Germline V gene data show CDR1 as ENHRY and CDR2 as SYGVKD. This CDR3 region has 13 residues.

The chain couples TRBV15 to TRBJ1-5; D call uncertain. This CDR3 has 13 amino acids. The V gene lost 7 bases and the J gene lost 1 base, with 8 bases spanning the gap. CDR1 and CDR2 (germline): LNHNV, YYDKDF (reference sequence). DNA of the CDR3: TGTGCCACCAATGGAGAGAGCAATCAGCCCCAGCATTTT. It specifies CATNGESNQPQHF.

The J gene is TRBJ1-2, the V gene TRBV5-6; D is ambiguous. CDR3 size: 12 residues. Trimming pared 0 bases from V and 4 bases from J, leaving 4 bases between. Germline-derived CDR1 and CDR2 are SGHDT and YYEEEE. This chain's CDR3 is CASSLEFYGYTF. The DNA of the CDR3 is TGTGCCAGCAGCTTGGAGTTCTATGGCTACACCTTC. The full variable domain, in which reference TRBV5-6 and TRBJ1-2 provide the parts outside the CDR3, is DAGVTQSPTHLIKTRGQQVTLRCSPKSGHDTVSWYQQALGQGPQFIFQYYEEEERQRGNFPDRFSGHQFPNYSSELNVNALLLGDSALYLCASSLEFYGYTFGSGTRLTVV.

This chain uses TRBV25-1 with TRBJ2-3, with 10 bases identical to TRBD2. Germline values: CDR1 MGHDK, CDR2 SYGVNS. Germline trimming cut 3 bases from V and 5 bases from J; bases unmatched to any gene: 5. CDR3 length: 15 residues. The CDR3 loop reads CASSDEASGGDTQYF. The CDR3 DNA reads TGTGCCAGCAGTGATGAGGCTAGCGGGGGAGATACGCAGTATTTT.

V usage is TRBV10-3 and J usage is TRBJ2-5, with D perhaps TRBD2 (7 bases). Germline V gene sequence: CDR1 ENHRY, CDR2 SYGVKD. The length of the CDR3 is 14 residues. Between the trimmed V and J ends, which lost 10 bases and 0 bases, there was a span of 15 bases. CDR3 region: CATRGGRDQETQYF. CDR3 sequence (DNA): TGTGCCACAAGGGGGGGGCGGGACCAAGAGACCCAGTACTTC.

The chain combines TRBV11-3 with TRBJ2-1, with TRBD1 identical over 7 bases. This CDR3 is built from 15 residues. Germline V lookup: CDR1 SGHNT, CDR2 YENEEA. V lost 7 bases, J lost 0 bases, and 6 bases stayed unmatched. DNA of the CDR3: TGTGCCAGCACCCGGGACAGTAGCTCCTACAATGAGCAGTTCTTC. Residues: CASTRDSSSYNEQFF.

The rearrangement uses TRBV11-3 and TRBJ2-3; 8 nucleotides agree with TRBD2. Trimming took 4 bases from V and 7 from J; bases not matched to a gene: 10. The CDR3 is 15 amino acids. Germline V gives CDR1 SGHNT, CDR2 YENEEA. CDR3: CASSSREGQAYTQYF. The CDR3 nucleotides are TGTGCCAGCAGCTCCCGGGAGGGGCAAGCCTATACGCAGTATTTT.

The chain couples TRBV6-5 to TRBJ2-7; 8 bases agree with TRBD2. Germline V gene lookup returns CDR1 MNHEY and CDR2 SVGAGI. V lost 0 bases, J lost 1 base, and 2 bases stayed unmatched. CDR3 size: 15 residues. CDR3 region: CASSYSGGRSYEQYF. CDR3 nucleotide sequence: TGTGCCAGCAGTTACTCTGGCGGGAGGTCCTACGAGCAGTACTTC.

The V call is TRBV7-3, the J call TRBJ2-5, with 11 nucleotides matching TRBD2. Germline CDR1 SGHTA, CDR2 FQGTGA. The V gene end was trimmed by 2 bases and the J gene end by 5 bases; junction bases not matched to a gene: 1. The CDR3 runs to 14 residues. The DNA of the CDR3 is TGTGCCAGCAGCTTAGTAGCGGGAGGGGAGACCCAGTACTTC. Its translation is CASSLVAGGETQYF.

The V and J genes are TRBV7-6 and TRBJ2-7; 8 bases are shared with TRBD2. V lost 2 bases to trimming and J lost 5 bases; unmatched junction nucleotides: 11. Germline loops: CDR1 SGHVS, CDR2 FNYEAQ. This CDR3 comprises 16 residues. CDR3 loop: CASSLYPPGGYDEQYF. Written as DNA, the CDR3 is TGTGCCAGCAGCTTATACCCCCCGGGGGGGTATGACGAGCAGTACTTC.

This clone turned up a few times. CDR3 residues: CASSGGLAGGSQYF. The CDR3 region has the DNA TGTGCCAGCAGTGGGGGACTAGCGGGAGGGTCACAGTATTTT. The chain recombines TRBV6-1 with TRBJ2-3, with 16 bases matching TRBD2. J was trimmed by 12 bases and V by 4 bases; bases with no gene match: 4. Germline assignment: CDR1 MNHNS and CDR2 SASEGT. The CDR3 has 14 residues.

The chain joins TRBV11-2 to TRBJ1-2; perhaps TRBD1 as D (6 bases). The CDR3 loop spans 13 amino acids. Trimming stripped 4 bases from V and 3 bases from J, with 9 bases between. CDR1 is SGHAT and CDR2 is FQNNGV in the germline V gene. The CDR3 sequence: CASSSQGDYGYTF. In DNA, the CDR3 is TGTGCCAGCAGCTCACAGGGAGACTATGGCTACACCTTC.

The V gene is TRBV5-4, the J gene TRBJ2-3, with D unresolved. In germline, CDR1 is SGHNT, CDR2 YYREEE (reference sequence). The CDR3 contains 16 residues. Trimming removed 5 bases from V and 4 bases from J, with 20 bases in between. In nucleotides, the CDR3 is TGTGCCAGCAGACAACTGGGTTCTGATAGCTCAGATACGCAGTATTTT. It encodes CASRQLGSDSSDTQYF.

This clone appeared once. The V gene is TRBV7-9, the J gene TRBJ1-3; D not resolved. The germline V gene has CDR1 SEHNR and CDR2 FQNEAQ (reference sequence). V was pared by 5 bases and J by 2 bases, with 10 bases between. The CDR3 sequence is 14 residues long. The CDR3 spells CASSPGGAGNTIYF. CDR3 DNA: TGTGCCAGCAGCCCAGGTGGGGCTGGAAACACCATATATTTT.

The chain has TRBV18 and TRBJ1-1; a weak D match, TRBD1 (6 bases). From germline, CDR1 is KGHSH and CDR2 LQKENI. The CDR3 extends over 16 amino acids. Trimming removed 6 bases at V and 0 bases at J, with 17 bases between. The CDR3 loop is CASSPGAGRLNTEAFF. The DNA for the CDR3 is TGTGCCAGCTCCCCAGGGGCAGGGAGGCTGAACACTGAAGCTTTCTTT.

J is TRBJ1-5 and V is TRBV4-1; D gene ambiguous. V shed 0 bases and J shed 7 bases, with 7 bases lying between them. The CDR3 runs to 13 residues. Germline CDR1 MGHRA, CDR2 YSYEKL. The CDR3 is CASSQEAGQPQHF. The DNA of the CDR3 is TGCGCCAGCAGCCAAGAGGCGGGACAGCCCCAGCATTTT.

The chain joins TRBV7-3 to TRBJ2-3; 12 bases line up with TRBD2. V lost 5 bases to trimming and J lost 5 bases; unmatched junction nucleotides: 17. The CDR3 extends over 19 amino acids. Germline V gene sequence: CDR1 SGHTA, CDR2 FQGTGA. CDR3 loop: CASSLKGVTSGRWVDTQYF. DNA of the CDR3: TGTGCCAGCAGCCTAAAAGGTGTGACTAGCGGGAGATGGGTAGATACGCAGTATTTT.

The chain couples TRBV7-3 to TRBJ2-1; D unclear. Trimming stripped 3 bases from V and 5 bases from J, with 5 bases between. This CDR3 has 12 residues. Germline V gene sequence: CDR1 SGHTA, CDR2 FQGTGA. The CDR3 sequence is CASSLVHNEQFF. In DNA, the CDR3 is TGTGCCAGCAGCTTGGTCCACAATGAGCAGTTCTTC.

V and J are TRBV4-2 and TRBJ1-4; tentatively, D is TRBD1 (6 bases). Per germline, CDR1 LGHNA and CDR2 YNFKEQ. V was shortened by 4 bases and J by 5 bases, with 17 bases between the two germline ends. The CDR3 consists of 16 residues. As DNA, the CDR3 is TGTGCCAGCAGCCTGAAGACGGGGGCGGGAAATGAAAAACTGTTTTTT. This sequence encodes CASSLKTGAGNEKLFF.

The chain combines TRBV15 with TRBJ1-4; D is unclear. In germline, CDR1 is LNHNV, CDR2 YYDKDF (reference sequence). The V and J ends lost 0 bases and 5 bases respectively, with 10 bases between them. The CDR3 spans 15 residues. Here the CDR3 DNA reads TGTGCCACCAGCAGAGAAGGGAAAACGAATGAAAAACTGTTTTTT. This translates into CATSREGKTNEKLFF.

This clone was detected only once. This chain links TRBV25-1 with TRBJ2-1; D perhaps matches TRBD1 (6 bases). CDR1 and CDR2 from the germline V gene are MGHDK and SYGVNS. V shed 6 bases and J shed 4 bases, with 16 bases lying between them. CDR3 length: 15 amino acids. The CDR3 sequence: CASRGTIAPYNEQFF. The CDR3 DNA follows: TGTGCCAGCAGAGGGACAATAGCACCTTACAATGAGCAGTTCTTC. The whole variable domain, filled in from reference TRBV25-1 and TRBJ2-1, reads EADIYQTPRYLVIGTGKKITLECSQTMGHDKMYWYQQDPGMELHLIHYSYGVNSTEKGDLSSESTVSRIRTEHFPLTLESARPSHTSQYLCASRGTIAPYNEQFFGPGTRLTVL.

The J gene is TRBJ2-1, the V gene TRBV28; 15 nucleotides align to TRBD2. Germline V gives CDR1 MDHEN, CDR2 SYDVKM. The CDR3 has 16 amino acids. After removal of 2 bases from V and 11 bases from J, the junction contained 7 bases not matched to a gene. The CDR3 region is CASSLGGGTSGRKQFF. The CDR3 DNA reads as TGTGCCAGCAGTTTAGGGGGGGGGACTAGCGGGAGGAAGCAGTTCTTC.

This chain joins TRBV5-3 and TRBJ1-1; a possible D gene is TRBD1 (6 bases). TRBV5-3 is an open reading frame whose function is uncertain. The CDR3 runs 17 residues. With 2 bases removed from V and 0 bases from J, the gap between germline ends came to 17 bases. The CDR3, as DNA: TGTGCCAGAAGCTTACGGGGGGCGCCCCTCCTGAACACTGAAGCTTTCTTT. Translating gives CARSLRGAPLLNTEAFF.

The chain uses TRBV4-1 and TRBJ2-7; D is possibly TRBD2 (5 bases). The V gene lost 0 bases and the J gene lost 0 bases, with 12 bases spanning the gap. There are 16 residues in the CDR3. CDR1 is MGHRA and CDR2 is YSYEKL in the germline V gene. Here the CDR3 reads CASSQDPGVISYEQYF. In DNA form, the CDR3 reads TGCGCCAGCAGCCAAGATCCCGGGGTGATCTCCTACGAGCAGTACTTC.

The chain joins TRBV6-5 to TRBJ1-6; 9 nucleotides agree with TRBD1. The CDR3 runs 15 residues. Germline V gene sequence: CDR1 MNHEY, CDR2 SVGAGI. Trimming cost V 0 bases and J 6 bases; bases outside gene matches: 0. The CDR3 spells CASSYSGQGNSPLHF. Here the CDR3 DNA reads TGTGCCAGCAGTTACTCGGGACAGGGTAATTCACCCCTCCACTTT.